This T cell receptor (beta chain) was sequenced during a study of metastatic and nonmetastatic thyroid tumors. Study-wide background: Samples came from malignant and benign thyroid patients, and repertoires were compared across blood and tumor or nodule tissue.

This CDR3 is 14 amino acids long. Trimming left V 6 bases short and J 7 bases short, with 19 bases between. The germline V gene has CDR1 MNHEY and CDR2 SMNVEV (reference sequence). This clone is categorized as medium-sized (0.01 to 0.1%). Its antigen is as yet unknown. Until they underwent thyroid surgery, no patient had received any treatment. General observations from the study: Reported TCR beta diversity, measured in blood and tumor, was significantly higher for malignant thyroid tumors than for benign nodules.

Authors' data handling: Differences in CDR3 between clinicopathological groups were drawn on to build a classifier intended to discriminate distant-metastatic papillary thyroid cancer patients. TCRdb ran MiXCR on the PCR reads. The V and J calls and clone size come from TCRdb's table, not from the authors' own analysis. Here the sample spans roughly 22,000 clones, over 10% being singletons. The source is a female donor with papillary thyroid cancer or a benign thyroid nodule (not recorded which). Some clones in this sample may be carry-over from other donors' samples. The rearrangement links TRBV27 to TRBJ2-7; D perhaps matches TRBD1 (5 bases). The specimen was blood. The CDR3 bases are TGTGCCAGCAGCCGACTTCCGGACATCTTGGAGCAGTACTTC. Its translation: CASSRLPDILEQYF.